A single sample is the source of the 4 T cell receptor beta chains below, sequenced in a study of blood T cells in healthy people across ages. With a J-beta primer mix and a sample-barcoded 5' primer, a second PCR ran 7 to 11 cycles. TCRdb reanalysed the 5' RACE reads using MiXCR and keeps one entry per CDR3 protein. In the table there are 1.5 million to 2 million distinct CDR3 sequences, roughly 43% of which are singletons. The specimen sequenced was blood. All receptors derive from a human donor in good health.

J is TRBJ2-7 and V is TRBV20-1, with TRBD2 matching over 7 bases. The V segment lost 6 bases and the J segment 2 bases; nucleotides outside the gene matches: 7. CDR1 is DFQATT, CDR2 SNEGSKA, per germline (reference sequence). The CDR3 has 13 residues. CDR3 residues: CSAPLAEAYEQYF. The DNA for the CDR3 is TGCAGTGCGCCGCTAGCGGAGGCCTACGAGCAGTACTTC.

J is TRBJ1-2 and V is TRBV11-2, with D perhaps TRBD1 (6 bases). The length of the CDR3 is 15 residues. The V end was cut by 6 bases, the J end by 3 bases, with 17 bases between. Looked up from germline, CDR1 is SGHAT and CDR2 is FQNNGV. The CDR3, as DNA: TGTGCCAGCAGATCCCCGGGGGGGGCCCACTATGGCTACACCTTC. Translated: CASRSPGGAHYGYTF. Full variable domain (rest looked up from reference TRBV11-2 and TRBJ1-2): EAGVAQSPRYKIIEKRQSVAFWCNPISGHATLYWYQQILGQGPKLLIQFQNNGVVDDSQLPKDRFSAERLKGVDSTLKIQPAKLEDSAVYLCASRSPGGAHYGYTFGSGTRLTVV.

The gene calls are TRBV7-9 and TRBJ2-2; no firm D call. The ends were cut back, 5 bases at V and 6 bases at J, with 10 bases in the middle. The CDR3 is made up of 13 amino acids. Germline V gives CDR1 SEHNR, CDR2 FQNEAQ (reference sequence). The CDR3 coding sequence is TGTGCCAGCAGCCCAGCCCGGGCCGGGGAGCTGTTTTTT. Its protein product is CASSPARAGELFF.

CDR3 residues: CASSLGQGISGYTF. DNA of the CDR3: TGTGCCAGCAGTTTGGGACAGGGGATAAGTGGCTACACCTTC. V and J are TRBV28 and TRBJ1-2; TRBD1 matches 10 bases. The CDR3 is 14 residues long. Trimming removed 3 bases from V and 7 bases from J; junction bases left unmatched: 5. Germline V gene lookup returns CDR1 MDHEN and CDR2 SYDVKM.